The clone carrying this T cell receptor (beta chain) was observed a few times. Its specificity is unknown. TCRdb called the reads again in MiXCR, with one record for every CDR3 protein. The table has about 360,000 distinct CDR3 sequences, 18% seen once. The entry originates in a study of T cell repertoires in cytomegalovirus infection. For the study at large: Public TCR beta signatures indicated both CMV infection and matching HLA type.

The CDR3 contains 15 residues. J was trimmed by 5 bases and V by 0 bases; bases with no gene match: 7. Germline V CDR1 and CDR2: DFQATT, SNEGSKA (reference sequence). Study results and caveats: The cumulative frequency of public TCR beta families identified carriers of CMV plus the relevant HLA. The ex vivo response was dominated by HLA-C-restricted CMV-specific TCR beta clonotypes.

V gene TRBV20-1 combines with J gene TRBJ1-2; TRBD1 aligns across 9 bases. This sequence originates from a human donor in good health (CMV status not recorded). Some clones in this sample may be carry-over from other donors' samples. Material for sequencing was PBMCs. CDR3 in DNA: TGCAGTGCTAGAGAGGGGACAGGGCTGGGGTATGGCTACACCTTC. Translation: CSAREGTGLGYGYTF.